Following are 17 T cell receptor beta chains from one sample sequenced in a study of patients and donors after allogeneic stem cell transplantation. A single record per CDR3 protein comes from TCRdb applying MiXCR to the RT-PCR reads. This table holds hundreds of thousands of distinct CDR3 sequences, 38% found once. Sequencing input: blood, either unsorted or a sorted T cell fraction (not recorded which). These receptors were obtained from a human donor who was either an allogeneic HSCT recipient or a stem cell or donor lymphocyte infusion donor (not recorded which). It is not recorded whose cells these are; they may come from a transplant donor.

This chain uses TRBV29-1 with TRBJ2-7, with D perhaps TRBD2 (6 bases). In germline, CDR1 is SQVTM, CDR2 ANQGSEA. The CDR3 covers 13 residues. V lost 0 bases to trimming and J lost 6 bases, with 12 bases between them. The CDR3 region has the DNA TGCAGCGTTGAAGAACGACTAGGAGGCGAGCAGTACTTC. Its protein product is CSVEERLGGEQYF.

This chain joins TRBV20-1 and TRBJ1-2; D is perhaps TRBD1 (5 bases). The CDR3 spans 13 residues. CDR1 and CDR2 (germline): DFQATT, SNEGSKA (reference sequence). V lost 6 bases to trimming and J lost 0 bases, with 11 bases between them. The CDR3 here is CSAGGHTNYGYTF. For the CDR3, the DNA is TGCAGTGCAGGAGGACATACTAACTATGGCTACACCTTC.

V and J are TRBV28 and TRBJ1-1; 9 bases map to TRBD1. V shed 7 bases and J 5 bases; nucleotides not matched to a gene: 8. The CDR3 spans 14 residues. Germline V lookup: CDR1 MDHEN, CDR2 SYDVKM. The CDR3 DNA reads TGTGCCAGCACTTCCGACAGGGGGGGAACTGAAGCTTTCTTT. It is translated as CASTSDRGGTEAFF.

This clonotype showed up just a few times. The chain links TRBV5-1 to TRBJ1-5; D not resolved. Trimming took 5 bases from V and 7 from J, leaving 13 bases between them. Germline lookup yields CDR1 SGHRS and CDR2 YFSETQ. This CDR3 has 13 amino acids. Here the CDR3 reads CASRDGVGQPQHF. As DNA, the CDR3 is TGCGCCAGCAGGGATGGAGTGGGGCAGCCCCAGCATTTT.

The table lists this clonotype with a few counts. J is TRBJ1-2 and V is TRBV25-1; the D gene is possibly TRBD1 (5 bases). In germline, CDR1 is MGHDK, CDR2 SYGVNS. This CDR3 has 15 amino acids. V lost 3 bases and J 4 bases, leaving 15 bases between the germline ends. As DNA, the CDR3 is TGTGCCAGCAGTGAGGGTGTATGGGACGGCTATGGCTACACCTTC. It codes for CASSEGVWDGYGYTF.

The chain recombines TRBV12-3 or TRBV12-4 with TRBJ1-2, with a tentative D call TRBD1 (6 bases). Trimming removed 3 bases at V and 5 bases at J, with 10 bases between. CDR3 length equals 13 residues. CDR3 residues: CASSLGGEYGYTF. DNA for the CDR3: TGTGCCAGCAGTTTGGGGGGCGAATATGGCTACACCTTC.

This chain links TRBV12-3 or TRBV12-4 with TRBJ1-5, with D tentatively TRBD1 (6 bases). V was clipped by 4 bases and J by 4 bases, with 17 bases between them. The CDR3 has 16 amino acids. CDR3 sequence: CASSSHRQALNQPQHF. CDR3 DNA: TGTGCCAGCAGTTCCCATCGACAGGCGCTAAATCAGCCCCAGCATTTT.

V usage is TRBV25-1 and J usage is TRBJ1-1; D gene unclear. The CDR3 runs 13 residues. The V end lost 6 bases, the J end lost 0 bases, and 8 bases lay between the germline ends. The germline CDR1 and CDR2 sequences are MGHDK and SYGVNS. CDR3: CASRSRMNTEAFF. Written as DNA, the CDR3 is TGTGCCAGCAGATCCAGGATGAACACTGAAGCTTTCTTT.

The V gene is TRBV6-6, the J gene TRBJ1-6; D remains ambiguous. This CDR3 is 14 amino acids long. Germline CDR1 is MNHNY and CDR2 is SVGAGI (reference sequence). Trimming shortened V by 8 bases and J by 8 bases, and 16 bases separated the two germline ends. The chain's CDR3 is CASRPFSGYSPLHF. The CDR3 DNA reads as TGTGCCAGCCGGCCTTTTTCGGGCTATTCACCCCTCCACTTT.

This chain links TRBV5-1 with TRBJ2-7; D is unresolved. Germline CDR1 reads SGHRS; CDR2 reads YFSETQ. The CDR3 is made up of 14 amino acids. V dropped 1 base and J dropped 0 bases, with 8 bases sitting between them. CDR3 residues: CASSLITTSYEQYF. The CDR3 coding sequence is TGCGCCAGCAGCTTGATCACGACCTCCTACGAGCAGTACTTC.

V and J are TRBV28 and TRBJ2-3; D is perhaps TRBD1 or TRBD2 (5 bases each). The germline gives CDR1 MDHEN, CDR2 SYDVKM. Trimming shortened V by 9 bases and J by 0 bases, and 19 bases separated the two germline ends. This CDR3 spans 16 amino acids. CDR3 in amino acids: CASHPGPRASTDTQYF. The CDR3 coding sequence is TGTGCCAGTCATCCGGGACCCCGTGCTAGCACAGATACGCAGTATTTT.

This clonotype has a handful of counts. This chain joins TRBV7-2 and TRBJ1-6; TRBD1 aligns across 8 bases. The CDR3 consists of 14 residues. The ends lost 5 bases at V and 14 bases at J; junction bases unmatched: 11. Germline V gene lookup returns CDR1 SGHTA and CDR2 FQGNSA. The CDR3 sequence is CASSPPGQGLTLHF. In DNA, the CDR3 is TGTGCCAGCAGCCCACCCGGACAGGGTTTGACCCTCCACTTT.

The rearrangement joins TRBV29-1 to TRBJ2-3; D gene uncertain. From germline, CDR1 is SQVTM and CDR2 ANQGSEA. V was pared by 1 base and J by 8 bases, with 10 bases between. There are 12 residues in the CDR3. CDR3 sequence: CSVEAVGRTQYF. The CDR3 region has the DNA TGCAGCGTTGAAGCGGTGGGTCGTACGCAGTATTTT.

V and J are TRBV5-8 and TRBJ1-1; TRBD1 matches at 9 bases. The CDR3 totals 15 residues. Germline trimming cut 0 bases from V and 9 bases from J; bases unmatched to any gene: 9. Germline CDR1 SGHTS, CDR2 YDEGEE. The CDR3 DNA reads TGTGCCAGCAGCTTGGGAGGACAGGGGACTCGAAAAGCTTTCTTT. Translation: CASSLGGQGTRKAFF.

This clonotype has more than one count but fewer than ten. CDR3: CASSYKETQYF. CDR3 DNA: TGTGCCAGCAGTTACAAGGAGACCCAGTACTTC. This chain links TRBV6-6 with TRBJ2-5; D uncertain. The V end was cut by 2 bases, the J end by 5 bases, with 3 bases between. This CDR3 region has 11 residues. CDR1 MNHNY and CDR2 SVGAGI come from the germline V gene (reference sequence).

The chain uses TRBV7-6 and TRBJ1-1; 10 positions agree with TRBD1. The CDR3 has 16 amino acids. The J segment lost 3 bases and the V segment lost 0 bases, leaving 4 bases of the junction unmatched. The germline CDR1 and CDR2 sequences are SGHVS and FNYEAQ. The CDR3 nucleotides are TGTGCCAGCAGCTTAGCGAGGACAGGGGGGGACACTGAAGCTTTCTTT. Its translation is CASSLARTGGDTEAFF.

V usage is TRBV18 and J usage is TRBJ2-5, with no clear D. V shed 4 bases and J shed 2 bases, with 11 bases lying between them. The CDR3 totals 14 residues. Germline CDR1 is KGHSH and CDR2 is LQKENI. The CDR3 region is CASSQSSVQETQYF. The CDR3 DNA reads as TGTGCCAGCTCACAATCCTCAGTACAAGAGACCCAGTACTTC.